This TCR beta chain is drawn from a study of CD8 T cells in ankylosing spondylitis. Study-wide points: Earlier reports found some motif variants in synovial fluid and blood in reactive arthritis. There was a TCR beta motif, made of several highly homologous variants, that appeared characteristic of ankylosing spondylitis blood.

In making TCR beta libraries, quantitative 5'-RACE with molecular barcodes was used. TCRdb reanalysed the 5' RACE reads using MiXCR and keeps one entry per CDR3 protein. Of about 360,000 distinct CDR3 sequences in the sample, 20% were seen once. To note about this clonotype: Its specificity is not known.

Per the germline V gene, CDR1 is ENHRY and CDR2 is SYGVKD. Unmatched junction bases numbered 7, after V lost 10 bases and J lost 3 bases. This CDR3 has 14 residues. This chain connects TRBV10-3 to TRBJ2-2, with TRBD1 identical over 8 bases. This clonotype was obtained from a male donor with ankylosing spondylitis or in good health (not recorded which). The sample comprised blood, either unsorted or a sorted T cell fraction (not recorded which). The CDR3, as DNA: TGTGCCAGCCGCTCGACAGGGGACACCGGGGAGCTGTTTTTT. As protein: CASRSTGDTGELFF.